This passage covers 31 T cell receptor beta chains from one sample sequenced in a study of cytomegalovirus exposure and HLA in healthy donors. Vbeta (60) and Jbeta (13) primers were used in the PCR. Some clones are missing from TCRdb's copy, which holds only in-frame ones; the method was immunoSEQ multiplex PCR. The repertoire holds more than 65,000 clones, with roughly 79% as singletons. What was sequenced was PBMCs. The receptors were gathered from a woman between 40 and 50 years old in good health and CMV-seropositive.

This clone was detected a few times. The J gene is TRBJ1-1, the V gene TRBV5-1; weak D call: TRBD1 (6 bases). Germline values: CDR1 SGHRS, CDR2 YFSETQ. V lost 4 bases to trimming and J lost 5 bases, with 12 bases between them. This CDR3 has 13 residues. CDR3 residues: CASSEAGATEAFF. The DNA for the CDR3 is TGCGCCAGCAGCGAAGCAGGGGCAACTGAAGCTTTCTTT.

The sample holds one count of this clone. The chain carries TRBV7-8 and TRBJ2-3; TRBD2 is a possible D gene (5 bases). This CDR3 has 15 amino acids. Trimming shortened V by 5 bases and J by 1 base, and 13 bases separated the two germline ends. CDR1 is SGHVS, CDR2 FQNEAQ, per germline. CDR3 DNA sequence: TGTGCCAGCAGCCCCCTTGAGGAGGGCACAGATACGCAGTATTTT. Translation gives CASSPLEEGTDTQYF.

This clone was found a few times. This chain uses TRBV2 with TRBJ1-3; tentatively, D is TRBD1 (5 bases). Looked up from germline, CDR1 is SNHLY and CDR2 is FYNNEI. The length of the CDR3 is 15 residues. With 2 bases removed from V and 4 bases from J, the gap between germline ends came to 12 bases. The CDR3, as DNA: TGTGCCAGCAGTGAATTCGGACAAGCCGGAAACACCATATATTTT. Residues: CASSEFGQAGNTIYF.

This rearrangement joins TRBV29-1 to TRBJ2-7, with 11 bases fitting TRBD1. The CDR3 is 14 residues long. The V gene's germline CDR1 is SQVTM and CDR2 ANQGSEA. Losses at the gene ends were 0 bases for V and 4 bases for J; bases not matched to a gene: 2. The CDR3 is CSVEDGTGGYEQYF. CDR3 in DNA: TGCAGCGTTGAAGACGGGACAGGGGGTTACGAGCAGTACTTC.

This clone was picked up a small number of times. The rearrangement links TRBV30 to TRBJ1-1; D not resolved. The CDR3 runs 15 residues. The germline CDR1 and CDR2 sequences are GTSNPN and SVGIG (reference sequence). Between the trimmed V and J ends, which lost 0 bases and 3 bases, there was a span of 14 bases. The CDR3 coding sequence is TGTGCCTGGAGTGTATGGGGAACGGAGGACACTGAAGCTTTCTTT. Amino acids: CAWSVWGTEDTEAFF. Looking up the rest from reference TRBV30 and TRBJ1-1 gives the full variable domain: SQTIHQWPATLVQPVGSPLSLECTVEGTSNPNLYWYRQAAGRGLQLLFYSVGIGQISSEVPQNLSASRPQDRQFILSSKKLLLSDSGFYLCAWSVWGTEDTEAFFGQGTRLTVV.

The chain joins TRBV4-1 to TRBJ2-7; 15 bases agree with TRBD2. The V gene's germline CDR1 is MGHRA and CDR2 YSYEKL. The CDR3 loop spans 17 amino acids. Unmatched junction bases numbered 8, after V lost 1 base and J lost 7 bases. The CDR3 nucleotides read TGCGCCAGCAGCCAAGTTGATTTAGGACTAGCGGGAGGGGAGCAGTACTTC. It codes for CASSQVDLGLAGGEQYF.

The CDR3 sequence is CASSAGQGPNEKLFF. The DNA of the CDR3 is TGTGCCAGTAGTGCCGGACAGGGCCCAAATGAAAAACTGTTTTTT. The genes are TRBV19 and TRBJ1-4; 8 bases fit TRBD1. Trimming at V came to 5 bases and at J to 5 bases, leaving 7 bases not matched to a gene. This CDR3 region has 15 residues. Germline loops: CDR1 LNHDA, CDR2 SQIVND (reference sequence).

This clone has just one count. V gene TRBV28 combines with J gene TRBJ1-1; TRBD1 is a possible D gene (5 bases). The CDR3 has 17 amino acids. CDR1 is MDHEN and CDR2 is SYDVKM in the germline V gene. Between the trimmed V and J ends, which lost 3 bases and 0 bases, there was a span of 17 bases. CDR3 DNA sequence: TGTGCCAGCAGTTTCCAATCTAGGGGCAGCATGAACACTGAAGCTTTCTTT. Protein: CASSFQSRGSMNTEAFF.

V and J are TRBV7-8 and TRBJ2-2, with TRBD2 matching 8 bases. The CDR3 is 16 residues long. V lost 2 bases, J lost 5 bases, and 7 bases stayed unmatched. CDR1 is SGHVS and CDR2 is FQNEAQ in the germline V gene. Here the CDR3 DNA reads TGTGCCAGCAGCTTAATAGGGAGCGGGAGTACCGGGGAGCTGTTTTTT. Its protein is CASSLIGSGSTGELFF.

The V and J genes are TRBV21-1 and TRBJ1-5. TRBV21-1 is tagged as a pseudogene. This CDR3 contains 15 residues. CDR3: CASSKRWGGNQPQHF. CDR3 DNA sequence: TGTGCCAGCAGTAAGCGGTGGGGAGGCAATCAGCCCCAGCATTTT.

This chain uses TRBV10-1 with TRBJ2-4, with 8 bases fitting TRBD1. V was pared by 6 bases and J by 4 bases, with 11 bases of the junction left unmatched. This CDR3 spans 16 amino acids. Germline assignment: CDR1 WNHNN and CDR2 SYGVQD (reference sequence). CDR3 bases: TGCGCCAGCAGCCAACTACAGGGGGTGTTGAAAAACATTCAGTACTTC. Translated, it gives CASSQLQGVLKNIQYF.

V gene TRBV27 combines with J gene TRBJ1-2; the D gene is possibly TRBD1 (6 bases). The CDR3 sequence is 14 residues long. Germline CDR1 is MNHEY and CDR2 is SMNVEV (reference sequence). Trimming took 8 bases from V and 1 from J, leaving 14 bases between them. DNA of the CDR3: TGTGCCAGCGGCTTGGACAGAAATAACTATGGCTACACCTTC. Translation: CASGLDRNNYGYTF.

The CDR3: CAFQSTGQDNSPLHF. CDR3 bases: TGTGCCTTCCAATCAACGGGACAGGATAATTCACCCCTCCACTTT. This chain uses TRBV30 with TRBJ1-6; 8 bases fit TRBD1. The CDR3 is made up of 15 amino acids. Germline trimming cut 7 bases from V and 5 bases from J; bases unmatched to any gene: 10. Germline values: CDR1 GTSNPN, CDR2 SVGIG (reference sequence).

The chain carries TRBV5-1 and TRBJ2-1; 7 nucleotides agree with TRBD1. This CDR3 is built from 18 residues. The junction had 13 bases not matched to a gene; V was cut back by 4 bases and J by 0 bases. CDR1 SGHRS and CDR2 YFSETQ come from the germline V gene. The CDR3 spells CASSASITGVGSYNEQFF. Written as DNA, the CDR3 is TGCGCCAGCAGCGCCAGTATCACAGGGGTGGGCTCCTACAATGAGCAGTTCTTC.

The chain couples TRBV5-1 to TRBJ2-1; TRBD2 aligns across 11 bases. Per germline, CDR1 SGHRS and CDR2 YFSETQ. The J segment lost 9 bases and the V segment lost 4 bases, leaving 12 bases of the junction unmatched. This CDR3 region has 16 residues. The CDR3 DNA sequence: TGCGCCAGCAGCATGACTAGCGGGGAGATCTTCGGTGAGCAGTTCTTC. Its protein product is CASSMTSGEIFGEQFF. The full variable domain, with the rest looked up from reference TRBV5-1 and TRBJ2-1, is KAGVTQTPRYLIKTRGQQVTLSCSPISGHRSVSWYQQTPGQGLQFLFEYFSETQRNKGNFPGRFSGRQFSNSRSEMNVSTLELGDSALYLCASSMTSGEIFGEQFFGPGTRLTVL.

DNA for the CDR3: TGTGCCAGCAGCCAAGGGTCACTAGCGGGAGTGGTAGATACGCAGTATTTT. It specifies CASSQGSLAGVVDTQYF. The V and J genes are TRBV4-2 and TRBJ2-3; TRBD2 matches at 11 bases. With V trimmed by 1 base and J by 5 bases, 8 bases remained unmatched. The germline CDR1 and CDR2 sequences are LGHNA and YNFKEQ. This CDR3 comprises 17 residues.

J is TRBJ1-2 and V is TRBV30, with a weak D call TRBD1 (5 bases). This CDR3 is built from 12 residues. V lost 4 bases to trimming and J lost 3 bases, with 9 bases between them. Germline loops: CDR1 GTSNPN, CDR2 SVGIG (reference sequence). DNA for the CDR3: TGTGCCTGGACAGGGTTGGACTATGGCTACACCTTC. Its protein product is CAWTGLDYGYTF.

This chain links TRBV7-9 with TRBJ2-7, with 9 bases aligning to TRBD2. V shed 5 bases and J 0 bases; nucleotides not matched to a gene: 5. The CDR3 has 15 residues. Looked up from germline, CDR1 is SEHNR and CDR2 is FQNEAQ (reference sequence). In DNA form, the CDR3 reads TGTGCCAGCAGCGCCGCGGGGGGGAGCTCCTACGAGCAGTACTTC. Its translation is CASSAAGGSSYEQYF. Full variable domain (remainder filled in from reference TRBV7-9 and TRBJ2-7): DTGVSQNPRHKITKRGQNVTFRCDPISEHNRLYWYRQTLGQGPEFLTYFQNEAQLEKSRLLSDRFSAERPKGSFSTLEIQRTEQGDSAMYLCASSAAGGSSYEQYFGPGTRLTVT.

The genes are TRBV16 and TRBJ1-4, with 8 bases matching TRBD1. Per germline, CDR1 KGHSY and CDR2 FQNENV. CDR3 length: 14 amino acids. V lost 4 bases, J lost 8 bases, and 6 bases stayed unmatched. The CDR3 region is CASSPQGAGEKLFF. CDR3 nucleotide sequence: TGTGCCAGCAGCCCTCAGGGGGCTGGAGAAAAACTGTTTTTT.

This clone was recorded once. The gene calls are TRBV6-5 and TRBJ2-7; TRBD1 matches at 8 bases. V trimming: 7 bases; J trimming: 1 base; junction bases outside the gene matches: 3. The CDR3 spans 13 residues. CDR1 and CDR2 (germline): MNHEY, SVGAGI. For the CDR3, the DNA is TGTGCCAGCACCGACAGGGGATCCTACGAGCAGTACTTC. Translating it yields CASTDRGSYEQYF.

The chain links TRBV5-3 to TRBJ2-6, with TRBD1 matching over 8 bases. TRBV5-3 is an ORF, with its function uncertain. The CDR3 length is 20 residues. The V and J ends lost 1 base and 3 bases, in that order; junction bases with no gene match: 15. CDR3 amino acids: CARSLREYRDRFIGANVLTF. DNA for the CDR3: TGTGCCAGAAGCTTGAGGGAGTACCGGGACAGGTTTATTGGGGCCAACGTCCTGACTTTC.

This clone was counted between two and nine times. The V and J genes are TRBV1 and TRBJ2-7; the DNA was not used to check the table's D call, TRBD2. TRBV1 is annotated as a pseudogene. The CDR3 extends over 13 amino acids. The CDR3 DNA sequence: TGCACCAGCAGTAGGACTCACTCCTACGAGCAGTACTTC. Translation: CTSSRTHSYEQYF.

This chain uses TRBV6-1 with TRBJ1-5; tentatively, D is TRBD1 (6 bases). With 2 bases removed from V and 5 bases from J, the gap between germline ends came to 13 bases. The V gene's germline CDR1 is MNHNS and CDR2 SASEGT. This CDR3 spans 15 amino acids. CDR3 coding DNA: TGTGCCAGCAGTGAACGGGACATACAGGATCAGCCCCAGCATTTT. Its protein is CASSERDIQDQPQHF.

The chain joins TRBV2 to TRBJ1-5; 9 nucleotides align to TRBD1. The V segment lost 6 bases and the J segment 4 bases; nucleotides outside the gene matches: 4. From germline, CDR1 is SNHLY and CDR2 FYNNEI. The CDR3 sequence is 14 residues long. The CDR3 DNA reads TGTGCCAGCAGCCGACAGGGGGGTAATCAGCCCCAGCATTTT. It translates to CASSRQGGNQPQHF.

V gene TRBV5-6 combines with J gene TRBJ1-2, with a weak D call TRBD1 (5 bases). The length of the CDR3 is 14 residues. V gave up 4 bases and J gave up 2 bases, with 12 bases separating them. Germline lookup yields CDR1 SGHDT and CDR2 YYEEEE. This CDR3 reads CASSDGTGNYGYTF. In DNA form, the CDR3 reads TGTGCCAGCAGCGACGGGACTGGCAACTATGGCTACACCTTC.

The chain combines TRBV9 with TRBJ2-5, with a possible D match to TRBD1 (5 bases). Between the trimmed V and J ends, which lost 0 bases and 4 bases, there was a span of 13 bases. The CDR3 covers 15 residues. The germline V gene has CDR1 SGDLS and CDR2 YYNGEE. CDR3 protein: CASSVGWGSGETQYF. CDR3 DNA sequence: TGTGCCAGCAGCGTAGGGTGGGGCTCGGGAGAGACCCAGTACTTC.

The chain carries TRBV27 and TRBJ2-5, with no clear D. Germline CDR1 and CDR2: MNHEY and SMNVEV (reference sequence). Trimming stripped 5 bases from V and 2 bases from J, with 6 bases between. The CDR3 is 12 residues long. DNA for the CDR3: TGTGCCAGCAGTCCCGAGCAAGAGACCCAGTACTTC. Protein product: CASSPEQETQYF.

J is TRBJ1-5 and V is TRBV5-8; TRBD1 matches at 7 bases. The CDR3 consists of 15 residues. Germline V gives CDR1 SGHTS, CDR2 YDEGEE. The trim removed 2 bases at V and 1 base at J, leaving 3 bases unmatched. In DNA, the CDR3 is TGTGCCAGCAGCTTAGGGACAGCGAGCAATCAGCCCCAGCATTTT. Translation gives CASSLGTASNQPQHF.

The chain recombines TRBV18 with TRBJ2-5, with 9 bases lining up with TRBD1. With V trimmed by 4 bases and J by 5 bases, 8 bases remained unmatched. CDR1 is KGHSH and CDR2 is LQKENI in the germline V gene. The CDR3 totals 15 residues. The CDR3 sequence is CASSHRDRVYETQYF. CDR3 in DNA: TGTGCCAGCTCACACCGGGACAGGGTTTATGAGACCCAGTACTTC.

This clone is large. The chain joins TRBV11-2 to TRBJ2-7; possibly TRBD2 for D (6 bases). V lost 5 bases, J lost 6 bases, and 14 bases lay in between. The germline gives CDR1 SGHAT, CDR2 FQNNGV. This CDR3 is 13 amino acids long. CDR3 sequence reads: CASSQAASAEQYF. CDR3 nucleotides: TGTGCCAGCAGCCAGGCGGCTAGCGCCGAGCAGTACTTC.

The chain joins TRBV19 to TRBJ1-5; D gene ambiguous. This CDR3 contains 19 residues. The germline V gene encodes CDR1 LNHDA and CDR2 SQIVND (reference sequence). Trimming took 4 bases from V and 6 from J, leaving 28 bases between them. CDR3 region: CASSTGVGRQMGWSQPQHF. CDR3 DNA sequence: TGTGCCAGTAGTACCGGTGTAGGGAGGCAGATGGGGTGGAGTCAGCCCCAGCATTTT.